The 3 T cell receptor beta chains below all came from one sample that was sequenced in a study of blood T cell repertoires in COVID-19. Method: immunoSEQ multiplex PCR; TCRdb's copy keeps in-frame clones and lacks some. The profile shows under 250,000 clones, more than 65% of them singletons. Sequences were obtained from peripheral blood. These receptors were collected from a woman aged 25 to 45 who had recovered from COVID-19.

This clone was seen once. The chain carries TRBV11-2 and TRBJ2-7; D gene unclear. The CDR3 has 14 amino acids. Trimming took 3 bases from V and 7 from J, leaving 16 bases between them. CDR1 and CDR2 (germline): SGHAT, FQNNGV. Written as DNA, the CDR3 is TGTGCCAGCAGCTTGGTAATGGCAGGCCGTGAGCAGTACTTC. This translates into CASSLVMAGREQYF.

This clone was seen a handful of times. V is TRBV27 and J is TRBJ1-5; D possibly corresponds to TRBD1 (6 bases). V was pared by 6 bases and J by 7 bases, with 16 bases between. CDR1 is MNHEY, CDR2 SMNVEV, per germline (reference sequence). The CDR3 is 14 amino acids. The chain's CDR3 is CASRWSEGGQPQHF. In DNA, the CDR3 is TGTGCCAGCAGATGGAGCGAGGGGGGGCAGCCCCAGCATTTT.

The rearrangement joins TRBV7-9 to TRBJ1-1; TRBD1 is a possible D gene (6 bases). V was pared by 5 bases and J by 6 bases, with 13 bases between. This CDR3 has 13 amino acids. The germline gives CDR1 SEHNR, CDR2 FQNEAQ (reference sequence). The CDR3 spells CASSQEGGSEAFF. The CDR3 DNA is TGTGCCAGCAGCCAAGAAGGGGGTTCTGAAGCTTTCTTT.